This T cell receptor beta chain appears in the sequencing data of a study of control samples from healthy donors and cancer patients. Profiled with immunoSEQ multiplex PCR; TCRdb holds only in-frame clones, not every one. Counted here are 57,000 or so clones, roughly 92% occurring once; the ten biggest clones make up less than 4%. Trimming took 2 bases from V and 1 from J, leaving 11 bases between them. The length of the CDR3 is 15 residues. The germline V gene encodes CDR1 SGHTS and CDR2 YDEGEE. This clonotype was obtained from a man aged 30 to 39 in good health. The genes are TRBV5-8 and TRBJ2-3; the D gene could be TRBD1 or TRBD2 (5 bases each). Sequences were obtained from blood. The CDR3, as DNA: TGTGCCAGCAGCTTTGGGGGAATCGGCACAGATACGCAGTATTTT. It codes for CASSFGGIGTDTQYF.